This T cell receptor (beta chain) was found in a study of lymphopenia after photon versus proton radiotherapy. Study-level points and caveats: After the lymphocyte nadir, photon-treated repertoires showed oligoclonal expansion, especially of CD8+ Temra cells.

Points on this clone: The antigen remains undetermined.

This CDR3 contains 17 residues. Germline CDR1 is WSHSY and CDR2 is SAAADI. V shed 3 bases, J shed 5 bases, and the junction held 14 bases outside the gene matches. Profiled with immunoSEQ multiplex PCR; TCRdb holds only in-frame clones, not every one. Among 30,000 to 40,000 clones listed, 80% to 95% were seen once. The clonotype comes from a man between 60 and 75 years old with cholangiocarcinoma. Specimen: peripheral blood, collected from a patient treated with photon-based radiotherapy. The chain links TRBV10-2 to TRBJ2-5, with 8 bases lining up with TRBD2. The CDR3 coding sequence is TGCGCCAGCAGTGACGCGATAACAGGGCCGGGGGGGGAGACCCAGTACTTC. Encoded protein: CASSDAITGPGGETQYF.